Shown below are 13 T cell receptor beta chains from a single sample sequenced in a study of blood T cell repertoires in COVID-19. This table comes from immunoSEQ multiplex PCR, and its TCRdb copy is limited to in-frame clones, with some not included. The table includes about 210,000 clones, 80% detected once. Sequenced material: peripheral blood. The receptors here all came from an older woman with acute or convalescent COVID-19.

The chain carries TRBV7-3 and TRBJ1-2, with TRBD1 matching 11 bases. Germline loops: CDR1 SGHTA, CDR2 FQGTGA. This CDR3 has 14 amino acids. Losses at the gene ends were 4 bases for V and 8 bases for J; bases not matched to a gene: 6. This chain's CDR3 is CASSSGTGGSGYTF. CDR3 DNA: TGTGCCAGCAGCTCCGGGACAGGGGGATCCGGCTACACCTTC.

Many counts were recorded for this clone. The V call is TRBV6-5, the J call TRBJ1-2; perhaps TRBD1 as D (5 bases). Germline assignment: CDR1 MNHEY and CDR2 SVGAGI. Trimming shortened V by 7 bases and J by 0 bases, and 9 bases separated the two germline ends. CDR3 length: 13 amino acids. The DNA for the CDR3 is TGTGCCAGCACCCTAGGGGCTAACTATGGCTACACCTTC. Translating it yields CASTLGANYGYTF.

This clone was seen ten or more times. The chain joins TRBV25-1 to TRBJ2-7, with D tentatively TRBD1 (5 bases). The V and J ends lost 3 bases and 4 bases respectively, with 16 bases between them. The CDR3 runs 15 residues. The germline gives CDR1 MGHDK, CDR2 SYGVNS. For the CDR3, the DNA is TGTGCCAGCAGTGATTCCATCGACAGAAGATACGAGCAGTACTTC. This encodes CASSDSIDRRYEQYF.

The CDR3 spells CASSLGIPAGGSFQETQYF. In nucleotides, the CDR3 is TGTGCCAGCAGCTTAGGGATTCCAGCGGGGGGAAGTTTCCAAGAGACCCAGTACTTC. V is TRBV7-9 and J is TRBJ2-5; 9 bases align to TRBD2. This CDR3 has 19 amino acids. Germline V gives CDR1 SEHNR, CDR2 FQNEAQ (reference sequence). The V gene end was trimmed by 1 base and the J gene end by 1 base; junction bases not matched to a gene: 13.

The V gene is TRBV5-4, the J gene TRBJ2-3; D is perhaps TRBD1 (6 bases). Germline lookup yields CDR1 SGHNT and CDR2 YYREEE (reference sequence). Deletions cut 2 bases from V and 0 bases from J, with 16 bases between. This CDR3 is 17 amino acids long. Written as DNA, the CDR3 is TGTGCCAGCAGCTTCCCTCAGATAACAGGGAGCACAGATACGCAGTATTTT. Its protein product is CASSFPQITGSTDTQYF. Variable domain in full (rest from reference TRBV5-4 and TRBJ2-3): ETGVTQSPTHLIKTRGQQVTLRCSSQSGHNTVSWYQQALGQGPQFIFQYYREEENGRGNFPPRFSGLQFPNYSSELNVNALELDDSALYLCASSFPQITGSTDTQYFGPGTRLTVL.

The V call is TRBV5-1, the J call TRBJ1-1; 10 positions agree with TRBD1. The CDR3 covers 16 residues. The V and J ends lost 0 bases and 1 base, in that order; junction bases with no gene match: 3. Germline lookup yields CDR1 SGHRS and CDR2 YFSETQ. This chain's CDR3 is CASSLEDRGENTEAFF. As DNA, the CDR3 is TGCGCCAGCAGCTTGGAGGACAGGGGGGAGAACACTGAAGCTTTCTTT.

The chain has TRBV23-1 and TRBJ1-5; 7 nucleotides agree with TRBD1. TRBV23-1 is recorded as an ORF, its role being uncertain. The CDR3 has 15 amino acids. Trimming took 3 bases from V and 4 from J; bases not matched to a gene: 6. In nucleotides, the CDR3 is TGCGCCAGCAGTCATCAGGGGACAGATAATCAGCCCCAGCATTTT. Translating it yields CASSHQGTDNQPQHF.

As concerns this clone: Other DNA variants within this sample encode the same CDR3. The chain employs TRBV5-1 and TRBJ2-5; D is unresolved. Between the trimmed V and J ends, which lost 8 bases and 0 bases, there was a span of 26 bases. Per the germline V gene, CDR1 is SGHRS and CDR2 is YFSETQ. This CDR3 contains 18 residues. CDR3 in amino acids: CASSPLGALRVYQETQYF. In DNA, the CDR3 is TGCGCCAGTAGCCCCCTAGGCGCTTTACGGGTGTACCAAGAGACCCAGTACTTC.

V gene TRBV7-3 combines with J gene TRBJ2-2; 7 nucleotides line up with TRBD1. Looked up from germline, CDR1 is SGHTA and CDR2 is FQGTGA. The CDR3 runs 15 residues. Germline trimming cut 3 bases from V and 4 bases from J; bases unmatched to any gene: 5. The CDR3 protein is CASSFSDRTTGELFF. CDR3 nucleotides: TGTGCCAGCAGCTTCTCGGACAGGACCACCGGGGAGCTGTTTTTT.

The V call is TRBV5-1, the J call TRBJ2-7; tentative D call: TRBD1 (7 bases). CDR1 is SGHRS, CDR2 YFSETQ, per germline. The CDR3 runs to 15 residues. The V and J ends lost 2 bases and 7 bases respectively, with 19 bases between them. In DNA form, the CDR3 reads TGCGCCAGCAGCTTAATGGGACAGCCGGGGACTGAGCAGTACTTC. Translated: CASSLMGQPGTEQYF.

This chain joins TRBV7-2 and TRBJ2-7, with 8 bases that match TRBD1. CDR1 and CDR2 from the germline V gene are SGHTA and FQGNSA. This CDR3 region has 14 residues. J was trimmed by 0 bases and V by 5 bases; bases with no gene match: 3. CDR3 sequence reads: CASSPDRGSYEQYF. Here the CDR3 DNA reads TGTGCCAGCAGCCCCGACAGGGGCTCCTACGAGCAGTACTTC.

The chain links TRBV27 to TRBJ2-5, with a tentative D call TRBD1 (6 bases). V was trimmed by 0 bases and J by 4 bases, leaving 15 bases between them. Germline CDR1 MNHEY, CDR2 SMNVEV (reference sequence). This CDR3 comprises 16 residues. CDR3 DNA: TGTGCCAGCAGTTTATCGGACGGGCTAGGGGGAGAGACCCAGTACTTC. It yields the protein CASSLSDGLGGETQYF.

This chain connects TRBV6-6 to TRBJ1-2, with TRBD1 identical over 7 bases. The CDR3 is made up of 12 amino acids. The germline V gene has CDR1 MNHNY and CDR2 SVGAGI (reference sequence). J gave up 7 bases and V 5 bases, and 4 bases lay outside the gene matches. This chain's CDR3 is CASSHRGSGYTF. CDR3 DNA sequence: TGTGCCAGCAGTCACAGGGGCTCTGGCTACACCTTC.